This T cell receptor beta chain appears in the sequencing data of a study of spatial heterogeneity in lung cancer. Study-level background: Raw reads showed each unique TCR and UMI combination turning up more than ten times on average.

Study conclusions and caveats: Regional and ubiquitous nonsynonymous mutations were tracked by counts of regional and ubiquitous expanded TCRs, respectively. One measure, the expanded intratumoral alpha and beta TCR count, tracked tumor mutation counts.

By sample fraction, this clonotype is medium-sized. The antigen is not known. TCRdb redid the calling of the 5' RACE reads with MiXCR, one entry per CDR3 protein. The table lists 6,900 or so distinct CDR3 sequences, about 12% of them singletons. Deletions cut 8 bases from V and 2 bases from J, with 11 bases between. The germline gives CDR1 KGHDR, CDR2 SFDVKD. This CDR3 region has 14 residues. Specified time point: sample taken at primary tumor resection. Frozen PBMC, nontumor lung or tumor provided whole RNA, which was sequenced unsorted. The sample consisted of lung tumor tissue, taken at surgery. The TCR was taken from a male donor with early-stage non-small cell lung cancer. The chain couples TRBV24-1 to TRBJ2-2, with D perhaps TRBD2 (6 bases). The CDR3 sequence: CATMGGDNTGELFF. The CDR3 region has the DNA TGTGCCACCATGGGCGGGGATAACACCGGGGAGCTGTTTTTT.